These 10 T cell receptor beta chains share one sample of origin, sequenced in a study of blood T cell repertoires in COVID-19. The data were produced by immunoSEQ multiplex PCR, yet TCRdb's version contains in-frame clones alone and is incomplete. The sample has approximately 190,000 clones; over 80% are singletons. The specimen was peripheral blood. The origin of the receptors is a woman in her sixties or seventies with COVID-19, enrolled during active disease.

The chain combines TRBV12-3 or TRBV12-4 with TRBJ2-1; weak D call: TRBD2 (5 bases). With 5 bases removed from V and 5 bases from J, the gap between germline ends came to 10 bases. The CDR3 is 13 residues long. The CDR3: CASSPRLNNEQFF. CDR3 DNA sequence: TGTGCCAGCAGTCCACGACTAAACAATGAGCAGTTCTTC.

This chain links TRBV3-1 (or the pseudogene TRBV3-2) with TRBJ2-1, with a possible D match to TRBD1 (6 bases). CDR3 length: 15 amino acids. Germline CDR1 LGHDT, CDR2 YNNKEL (reference sequence). V gave up 4 bases and J gave up 0 bases, with 10 bases separating them. The DNA of the CDR3 is TGTGCCAGCAGCCGACAGGCCCCCTCCTACAATGAGCAGTTCTTC. It is translated as CASSRQAPSYNEQFF.

The V call is TRBV6-5, the J call TRBJ2-4; D is unresolved. V was shortened by 6 bases and J by 5 bases, with 8 bases between the two germline ends. This CDR3 region has 12 residues. Germline lookup yields CDR1 MNHEY and CDR2 SVGAGI. The CDR3 nucleotides read TGTGCCAGCAGAGACAATCAAAACATTCAGTACTTC. Protein sequence: CASRDNQNIQYF.

The chain links TRBV29-1 to TRBJ1-6; TRBD1 matches at 9 bases. The CDR3 has 16 residues. V gave up 4 bases and J gave up 8 bases; unmatched junction bases: 12. Germline loops: CDR1 SQVTM, CDR2 ANQGSEA. CDR3 in amino acids: CSVAVPTRQGDSPLHF. The CDR3 bases are TGCAGCGTTGCCGTACCCACACGACAGGGGGATTCACCCCTCCACTTT.

The chain has TRBV7-9 and TRBJ1-1; the D gene is possibly TRBD1 (6 bases). The CDR3 sequence is 13 residues long. Germline V lookup: CDR1 SEHNR, CDR2 FQNEAQ (reference sequence). The ends were cut back, 5 bases at V and 7 bases at J, with 14 bases in the middle. The CDR3 region has the DNA TGTGCCAGCAGCGTCGGGACACGGTTTGAAGCTTTCTTT. This encodes CASSVGTRFEAFF. The full variable domain, in which reference TRBV7-9 and TRBJ1-1 provide the parts outside the CDR3, is DTGVSQNPRHKITKRGQNVTFRCDPISEHNRLYWYRQTLGQGPEFLTYFQNEAQLEKSRLLSDRFSAERPKGSFSTLEIQRTEQGDSAMYLCASSVGTRFEAFFGQGTRLTVV.

In this sample, this clone turned up a few times. The genes are TRBV7-9 and TRBJ1-2; no definite D call. Per the germline V gene, CDR1 is SEHNR and CDR2 is FQNEAQ (reference sequence). Trimming removed 0 bases at V and 6 bases at J, with 11 bases between. The CDR3 sequence is 14 residues long. The CDR3 reads CASSLAGTRDGYTF. CDR3 in DNA: TGTGCCAGCAGCTTAGCGGGTACCCGGGATGGCTACACCTTC.

CDR3 amino acids: CASGTGQGSNQPQHF. The CDR3 DNA is TGTGCCAGCGGAACGGGACAGGGGAGCAATCAGCCCCAGCATTTT. The gene calls are TRBV6-5 and TRBJ1-5; 10 bases map to TRBD1. The germline gives CDR1 MNHEY, CDR2 SVGAGI. The CDR3 has 15 residues. V lost 8 bases to trimming and J lost 1 base; unmatched junction nucleotides: 5.

This rearrangement joins TRBV7-2 to TRBJ1-5; TRBD1 aligns across 10 bases. Trimming removed 5 bases from V and 6 bases from J; junction bases left unmatched: 4. In germline, CDR1 is SGHTA, CDR2 FQGNSA. The CDR3 loop spans 14 amino acids. CDR3: CASSPGQGSQPQHF. Written as DNA, the CDR3 is TGTGCCAGCAGCCCGGGACAGGGGAGTCAGCCCCAGCATTTT. The full variable domain, its missing parts supplied by reference TRBV7-2 and TRBJ1-5, is GAGVSQSPSNKVTEKGKDVELRCDPISGHTALYWYRQSLGQGLEFLIYFQGNSAPDKSGLPSDRFSAERTGGSVSTLTIQRTQQEDSAVYLCASSPGQGSQPQHFGDGTRLSIL.

This clone has a handful of counts. This chain links TRBV6-5 with TRBJ2-3; 8 bases align to TRBD2. Germline V CDR1 and CDR2: MNHEY, SVGAGI. The CDR3 runs to 15 residues. Trimming removed 5 bases from V and 2 bases from J; junction bases left unmatched: 6. CDR3 coding DNA: TGTGCCAGCAGTCGAGCGGGGGCGAACACAGATACGCAGTATTTT. The encoded protein is CASSRAGANTDTQYF.

The V call is TRBV3-1 (or the pseudogene TRBV3-2), the J call TRBJ1-1; 8 positions agree with TRBD1. The CDR3 has 17 amino acids. V lost 1 base to trimming and J lost 1 base; unmatched junction nucleotides: 8. CDR1 is LGHDT and CDR2 is YNNKEL in the germline V gene (reference sequence). This CDR3 reads CASSQVQGAPTNTEAFF. The CDR3 nucleotides read TGTGCCAGCAGCCAAGTCCAGGGGGCGCCCACGAACACTGAAGCTTTCTTT.